The entry that follows covers one T cell receptor beta chain sequence. Antigen: not known. At one end, the junction sequence differs from germline, possibly due to a read error. With around 500 ng total RNA as template and a constant-region primer, TCR beta cDNA was made. Libraries covering TCR beta were generated through three nested multiplex PCR rounds (using a slightly modified ARM-PCR). Amplification in the first two PCR rounds was performed using TRBV1-TRBV30 forward primers and a C-beta reverse primer for roughly 10 cycles each. TCRdb used MiXCR to reprocess the multiplex PCR reads, holding one entry per CDR3 protein. The sample lists 150,000 to 200,000 distinct CDR3 sequences, about 60% occurring once. The data were taken from a study of tumor-infiltrating lymphocytes in primary liver carcinoma. Findings and limits, study-wide: Tumor region pairs shared more overlap than did tumor-adjacent and tumor-blood pairs. Tumor samples exhibited a significantly greater top-250-clone fraction than blood samples (p = 0.039).

The CDR3 loop spans 16 amino acids. Unsorted whole blood supplied the RNA, and germline DNA was extracted too. The patients lived with chronic HBV infection and had not yet received any treatment. This TCR derives from a man aged 40-49 years with primary liver carcinoma and hepatitis B virus infection. Sequencing was carried out using peripheral blood. The chain links TRBV12-3 or TRBV12-4 to TRBJ2-3, with D possibly matching TRBD1 (6 bases). CDR3 DNA: TGTGCCATCAGTGCCCCAACAGGGTTTCGCACAGATACGCAGTATTTT. Protein: CAISAPTGFRTDTQYF.